Shown below are 19 T cell receptor beta chains from a single sample sequenced in a study of T cells in Graves' hyperthyroidism and ophthalmopathy. Authors of the study amplified TCR beta CDR3 regions from RNA transcripts. TCR CDR3 underwent first-round RT-PCR with the HTBI primer set. Via MiXCR, TCRdb re-called the multiplex PCR reads, giving one row per CDR3 protein. There are around 420,000 distinct CDR3 sequences in the sample; around a sixth occur only once, and 12% to 15% lies in the top ten. Input material: blood. These receptors were taken from a woman under 30 with Graves' hyperthyroidism.

This clonotype was seen repeatedly, ten times or more. The chain carries TRBV7-2 and TRBJ2-5; D perhaps matches TRBD1 (8 bases). V was clipped by 3 bases and J by 13 bases, with 24 bases between them. This CDR3 is built from 15 residues. Germline-derived CDR1 and CDR2 are SGHTA and FQGNSA. Here the CDR3 DNA reads TGTGCCAGCAGCTTCCACCCGCAGGACAGGGAGGGCCGGTACTTC. The encoded protein is CASSFHPQDREGRYF.

Notes on this clonotype: A much larger clone lies one base from this, so it may be a read error. This chain links TRBV6-1 with TRBJ1-2; the D gene is possibly TRBD1 (5 bases). Germline V gene data show CDR1 as MNHNS and CDR2 as SASEGT. The CDR3 has 12 amino acids. CDR3 in DNA: TGTGCCGGCAGAACGGGGACCTATGGCTACACCTTC. It yields the protein CAGRTGTYGYTF.

This clonotype has just a few counts. CDR3 sequence reads: CATSSPVDILPGELFF. CDR3 DNA: TGTGCCACCAGTTCCCCCGTCGATATTTTGCCCGGGGAGCTGTTTTTT. This chain connects TRBV24-1 to TRBJ2-2; no reliable D call. The CDR3 spans 16 residues. The germline V gene encodes CDR1 KGHDR and CDR2 SFDVKD. V was clipped by 6 bases and J by 6 bases, with 19 bases between them.

The sample holds many counts of this clonotype. The chain joins TRBV7-2 to TRBJ1-2; D not certain. V lost 2 bases to trimming and J lost 4 bases, with 11 bases between them. Germline V gives CDR1 SGHTA, CDR2 FQGNSA. CDR3 length: 14 amino acids. The DNA for the CDR3 is TGTGCCAGCAGCTTAATCCAGTTAGGCTATGGCTACACCTTC. Translation gives CASSLIQLGYGYTF.

Only a few counts were recorded for this clonotype. Possible read error: a much larger clone is one base away. The rearrangement joins TRBV11-2 to TRBJ2-7; 9 bases match TRBD2. The CDR3 extends over 14 amino acids. CDR1 SGHAT and CDR2 FQNNGV come from the germline V gene. This CDR3 is CASSYSGSRYGQYF. CDR3 sequence (DNA): TGTGCCAGCAGCTATAGCGGGAGTCGGTACGGGCAGTACTTC. The full variable domain, with the rest looked up from reference TRBV11-2 and TRBJ2-7, is EAGVAQSPRYKIIEKRQSVAFWCNPISGHATLYWYQQILGQGPKLLIQFQNNGVVDDSQLPKDRFSAERLKGVDSTLKIQPAKLEDSAVYLCASSYSGSRYGQYFGPGTRLTVT.

This clonotype was seen at least ten times. This chain joins TRBV11-2 and TRBJ2-3; perhaps D is TRBD1 or TRBD2 (5 bases each). With 6 bases removed from V and 5 bases from J, the gap between germline ends came to 18 bases. This CDR3 comprises 15 residues. Germline-derived CDR1 and CDR2 are SGHAT and FQNNGV. This chain's CDR3 is CASSGAARRGDTQYF. In nucleotides, the CDR3 is TGTGCCAGCAGTGGAGCGGCTCGTAGGGGAGATACGCAGTATTTT.

This clonotype was picked up a small number of times. This rearrangement joins TRBV28 to TRBJ1-2, with TRBD1 as a possible D gene (6 bases). The CDR3 length is 15 residues. V lost 6 bases and J 8 bases, leaving 22 bases between the germline ends. The germline V gene has CDR1 MDHEN and CDR2 SYDVKM. CDR3 coding DNA: TGTGCCAGCAGCTATTACAGGGTCCCCCGGTGGGGCTACACCTTC. This encodes CASSYYRVPRWGYTF.

CDR3 loop: CASSLASSRLGGNTIYF. In DNA, the CDR3 is TGTGCCAGCAGCTTAGCCTCCAGCCGGCTGGGGGGAAACACCATATATTTT. The chain couples TRBV7-9 to TRBJ1-3, with D unclear. Looked up from germline, CDR1 is SEHNR and CDR2 is FQNEAQ (reference sequence). The CDR3 runs to 17 residues. With 0 bases removed from V and 4 bases from J, the gap between germline ends came to 16 bases.

This clonotype has only a few counts. With a much larger clone just one base away, this may be a read error. As DNA, the CDR3 is TGTGCCACCAGCAGAGATCAAGGCAGCCCAGGGGATTCACCCCTCCACTTT. Translated, it gives CATSRDQGSPGDSPLHF. J is TRBJ1-6 and V is TRBV15; D is possibly TRBD1 (6 bases). Trimming left V 0 bases short and J 8 bases short, with 17 bases between. Germline CDR1 and CDR2: LNHNV and YYDKDF (reference sequence). CDR3 length: 17 amino acids.

Many counts were recorded for this clonotype. The chain links TRBV10-3 to TRBJ1-1; tentatively, D is TRBD1 (5 bases). Between the trimmed V and J ends, which lost 6 bases and 4 bases, there was a span of 12 bases. Germline assignment: CDR1 ENHRY and CDR2 SYGVKD. The CDR3 sequence is 13 residues long. The CDR3 here is CAISDQGVTEAFF. The CDR3 bases are TGTGCCATCAGCGATCAGGGTGTCACTGAAGCTTTCTTT.

This clonotype was recorded many times. This chain joins TRBV11-3 and TRBJ1-1; D not certain. The CDR3 contains 12 residues. Trimming left V 0 bases short and J 8 bases short, with 7 bases between. Germline assignment: CDR1 SGHNT and CDR2 YENEEA. This CDR3 reads CASSLDGEEAFF. CDR3 in DNA: TGTGCCAGCAGCTTAGACGGGGAAGAAGCTTTCTTT.

Regarding this clonotype: One end of the junction fails to match germline, which may point to a read error. Here the CDR3 reads CASGLDAGTGGPQHF. CDR3 nucleotides: TGTGCCAGCGGCTTAGATGCCGGTACGGGAGGGCCCCAGCATTTT. The rearrangement links TRBV7-9 to TRBJ1-5; D not certain. CDR3 size: 15 residues. The germline CDR1 and CDR2 sequences are SEHNR and FQNEAQ (reference sequence).

This clonotype was observed at least ten times. The chain uses TRBV28 and TRBJ2-1, with TRBD2 matching over 11 bases. Germline assignment: CDR1 MDHEN and CDR2 SYDVKM. This CDR3 region has 15 residues. V was pared by 7 bases and J by 4 bases, with 6 bases of the junction left unmatched. The CDR3 spells CASKTSGKPYNEQFF. The DNA for the CDR3 is TGTGCCAGCAAGACTAGCGGGAAGCCATACAATGAGCAGTTCTTC.

This clonotype was seen ten or more times. The chain couples TRBV7-8 to TRBJ1-5; TRBD1 matches at 7 bases. The germline gives CDR1 SGHVS, CDR2 FQNEAQ. The CDR3 sequence is 16 residues long. The J segment lost 1 base and the V segment lost 1 base, leaving 4 bases of the junction unmatched. CDR3 sequence (DNA): TGTGCCAGCAGCTTAGTAGGGACAGAGAGCAATCAGCCCCAGCATTTT. Translating gives CASSLVGTESNQPQHF. Together with reference TRBV7-8 and TRBJ1-5, the CDR3 gives the full variable domain: GAGVSQSPRYKVAKRGQDVALRCDPISGHVSLFWYQQALGQGPEFLTYFQNEAQLDKSGLPSDRFFAERPEGSVSTLKIQRTQQEDSAVYLCASSLVGTESNQPQHFGDGTRLSIL.

This clonotype has ten or more counts. The CDR3 loop reads CSARDVGHSTDTQYF. The CDR3 DNA is TGCAGTGCTAGAGACGTAGGGCATAGCACAGATACGCAGTATTTT. The rearrangement joins TRBV20-1 to TRBJ2-3; D gene uncertain. V was pared by 0 bases and J by 0 bases, with 10 bases between. The CDR3 is 15 amino acids. Germline V CDR1 and CDR2: DFQATT, SNEGSKA (reference sequence).

Remarks on this clonotype: A much larger clone differs by one base, so this may be a read error. The rearrangement links TRBV18 to TRBJ1-1; no reliable D call. Germline V lookup: CDR1 KGHSH, CDR2 LQKENI. CDR3 length equals 15 residues. The CDR3 coding sequence is TGTGCCGGCTCACTGAAAACCGGTCCCGGGGCTGAAGCTTTCTTT. This codes for CAGSLKTGPGAEAFF.

This sequence joins TRBV5-1 and TRBJ1-1; 9 bases align to TRBD1. J gave up 2 bases and V 0 bases, and 11 bases lay outside the gene matches. The CDR3 extends over 18 amino acids. Per the germline V gene, CDR1 is SGHRS and CDR2 is YFSETQ. The CDR3 region has the DNA TGCGCCAGCAGCTTGGTAGCCGGGACAGGGTTTGTCAACACTGAAGCTTTCTTT. This translates into CASSLVAGTGFVNTEAFF.

The CDR3 region is CASSLGPLGTQYF. CDR3 DNA: TGTGCCAGCAGCTTGGGACCTCTCGGGACGCAGTATTTT. This chain connects TRBV11-3 to TRBJ2-3; TRBD1 or TRBD2 may be the D gene (5 bases each). The CDR3 runs 13 residues. V was trimmed by 3 bases and J by 9 bases, leaving 13 bases between them. CDR1 is SGHNT and CDR2 is YENEEA in the germline V gene.

The CDR3 nucleotides are TGTGCCAGCAGCGAGCCGACTAGCGGGGGGGTAGCGGCAGATACGCAGTATTTT. It codes for CASSEPTSGGVAADTQYF. The chain combines TRBV9 with TRBJ2-3; 14 bases align to TRBD2. V shed 3 bases, J shed 4 bases, and the junction held 10 bases outside the gene matches. Germline values: CDR1 SGDLS, CDR2 YYNGEE. The CDR3 totals 18 residues.